What follows are 15 T cell receptor beta chains derived from one specimen sequenced in a study of OX40 agonist ivuxolimab in advanced cancers. Library prep was done by the immunoSEQ multiplex PCR assay. This immuneACCESS table, as held by TCRdb, lists in-frame sequences with V and J called but not all clones. Of the missing ones, under half trace to an unresolved V gene in checked studies; the others have no known cause. The sample table shows about 51,000 clones, and 70% to 80% are seen once. Roughly 2% of the sample is taken by the ten largest. Sequences were derived from CD4+ or CD8+ T cells sorted from blood, sampled in a trial of the OX40 agonist ivuxolimab. These receptors were collected from an adult with an advanced solid tumor such as melanoma, head and neck, liver or kidney cancer.

A remark on this clone: Other DNA variants within this sample encode the same CDR3. The chain carries TRBV5-4 and TRBJ2-1; no firm D call. This CDR3 region has 15 residues. The V and J ends lost 1 base and 0 bases respectively, with 8 bases between them. Germline V gene sequence: CDR1 SGHNT, CDR2 YYREEE (reference sequence). The DNA of the CDR3 is TGTGCCAGCAGCTTGCGACAATCCTCCTACAATGAGCAGTTCTTC. It specifies CASSLRQSSYNEQFF.

The gene calls are TRBV18 and TRBJ1-5; D call uncertain. Germline CDR1 is KGHSH and CDR2 is LQKENI. The CDR3 covers 14 residues. Trimming shortened V by 2 bases and J by 6 bases, and 11 bases separated the two germline ends. CDR3 DNA sequence: TGTGCCAGCTCACCAGGGGATCGGGGTCAGCCCCAGCATTTT. It codes for CASSPGDRGQPQHF. The full variable domain, in which reference TRBV18 and TRBJ1-5 provide the parts outside the CDR3, is NAGVMQNPRHLVRRRGQEARLRCSPMKGHSHVYWYRQLPEEGLKFMVYLQKENIIDESGMPKERFSAEFPKEGPSILRIQQVVRGDSAAYFCASSPGDRGQPQHFGDGTRLSIL.

The chain is built from TRBV5-1 and TRBJ2-1; 13 bases map to TRBD2. Germline CDR1 is SGHRS and CDR2 is YFSETQ. The CDR3 extends over 18 amino acids. Trimming took 3 bases from V and 4 from J; bases not matched to a gene: 10. The DNA of the CDR3 is TGCGCCAGCAGCTCCGGACTAGCGGGAGCAACAGGGTACAATGAGCAGTTCTTC. It encodes CASSSGLAGATGYNEQFF.

This rearrangement joins TRBV28 to TRBJ1-5, with a weak D call TRBD1 (5 bases). Trimming cost V 4 bases and J 4 bases, with 17 bases left between them. CDR3 size: 16 residues. Germline-derived CDR1 and CDR2 are MDHEN and SYDVKM. The CDR3 protein is CASSYPRDTSNQPQHF. DNA for the CDR3: TGTGCCAGCAGTTACCCCAGGGATACCTCAAATCAGCCCCAGCATTTT.

The chain has TRBV28 and TRBJ1-2; D remains ambiguous. The length of the CDR3 is 17 residues. V dropped 2 bases and J dropped 5 bases, with 21 bases sitting between them. The germline CDR1 and CDR2 sequences are MDHEN and SYDVKM. The CDR3 bases are TGTGCCAGCAGTTTACGGGATTGGGCCGGAATTGGATATGGCTACACCTTC. Amino acid sequence: CASSLRDWAGIGYGYTF.

The genes are TRBV5-1 and TRBJ1-4; D is uncertain. V was clipped by 4 bases and J by 5 bases, with 12 bases between them. In germline, CDR1 is SGHRS, CDR2 YFSETQ. The CDR3 has 14 residues. DNA for the CDR3: TGCGCCAGCAGCACGGGCTACTCAAATGAAAAACTGTTTTTT. Protein: CASSTGYSNEKLFF.

This clone was detected once. This CDR3 is CASSEDQETQYF. The CDR3 nucleotides are TGCGCCAGCAGCGAGGACCAAGAGACCCAGTACTTC. This sequence joins TRBV5-1 and TRBJ2-5; D gene uncertain. V lost 4 bases, J lost 0 bases, and 4 bases lay in between. The CDR3 length is 12 residues. Germline CDR1 SGHRS, CDR2 YFSETQ.

This clone turned up a few times. This chain uses TRBV2 with TRBJ1-6, with 11 bases matching TRBD1. V shed 6 bases and J 7 bases; nucleotides not matched to a gene: 8. Germline V gives CDR1 SNHLY, CDR2 FYNNEI. The CDR3 is made up of 16 amino acids. The CDR3 DNA reads as TGTGCCAGCAGAAATGCCGGGACAGGGGGGAATTCACCCCTCCACTTT. As protein: CASRNAGTGGNSPLHF.

The V gene is TRBV2, the J gene TRBJ2-5, with 9 bases matching TRBD2. Germline CDR1 SNHLY, CDR2 FYNNEI. V dropped 4 bases and J dropped 5; count of bases not matched to a gene: 5. The length of the CDR3 is 14 residues. The CDR3 here is CASSGREGQETQYF. As DNA, the CDR3 is TGTGCCAGCAGTGGGCGGGAGGGCCAGGAGACCCAGTACTTC.

This chain uses TRBV5-4 with TRBJ2-5, with a possible D match to TRBD2 (6 bases). V lost 5 bases and J lost 1, with 12 bases in between. Per germline, CDR1 SGHNT and CDR2 YYREEE (reference sequence). This CDR3 has 14 residues. CDR3 DNA sequence: TGTGCCAGCAGTGATGCTAGCGCCCAAGAGACCCAGTACTTC. This codes for CASSDASAQETQYF.

The rearrangement links TRBV6-5 to TRBJ1-4; D call uncertain. From germline, CDR1 is MNHEY and CDR2 SVGAGI. Trimming removed 2 bases at V and 8 bases at J, with 9 bases between. CDR3 length: 13 residues. The CDR3 nucleotides are TGTGCCAGCAGTTACAGGGTTGACGAAAAACTGTTTTTT. It translates to CASSYRVDEKLFF.

The rearrangement joins TRBV19 to TRBJ2-1, with 9 bases lining up with TRBD1. This CDR3 is 15 amino acids long. Germline values: CDR1 LNHDA, CDR2 SQIVND (reference sequence). Trimming cost V 3 bases and J 6 bases; bases outside gene matches: 6. CDR3 sequence reads: CASSISGTGTNEQFF. The CDR3 DNA is TGTGCCAGTAGTATCAGCGGGACAGGGACCAATGAGCAGTTCTTC.

The V call is TRBV5-8, the J call TRBJ2-1; 10 bases map to TRBD2. The J segment lost 4 bases and the V segment lost 10 bases, leaving 8 bases of the junction unmatched. This CDR3 spans 14 amino acids. Per the germline V gene, CDR1 is SGHTS and CDR2 is YDEGEE. DNA for the CDR3: TGTGCCGCCTCTAGCGGGAGTTCATACAATGAGCAGTTCTTC. It is translated as CAASSGSSYNEQFF.

This chain joins TRBV5-1 and TRBJ1-3; unclear D gene. The CDR3 has 15 residues. The V end lost 4 bases, the J end lost 2 bases, and 13 bases lay between the germline ends. Germline V gives CDR1 SGHRS, CDR2 YFSETQ. This CDR3 reads CASSVDFAPGNTIYF. DNA of the CDR3: TGCGCCAGCAGCGTTGACTTTGCGCCTGGAAACACCATATATTTT.

The chain links TRBV10-1 to TRBJ2-7; the D call may be TRBD1 or TRBD2 (5 bases each). This CDR3 comprises 14 residues. Trimming left V 3 bases short and J 0 bases short, with 9 bases between. Per germline, CDR1 WNHNN and CDR2 SYGVQD (reference sequence). The CDR3 is CASSDEGSSYEQYF. The CDR3, as DNA: TGCGCCAGCAGTGACGAGGGGAGCTCCTACGAGCAGTACTTC.